The text below deals with one TCR beta chain. As yet, its antigen is unknown. Sequenced by immunoSEQ multiplex PCR; TCRdb stores in-frame clones only, minus some. The sample includes more than 8,500 clones, roughly three quarters seen only once; the top ten take about 18%. Germline lookup yields CDR1 MNHEY and CDR2 SVGAGI. Trimming removed 8 bases at V and 4 bases at J, with 14 bases between. There are 13 residues in the CDR3. This sample stems from a study of CD4+ T cells in melanoma. Study-wide points: A reported correlation linked neoantigen-specific CD4+ T cells to CD8+, macrophage and B cell function. In melanoma, neoantigen-specific CD4+ T cells reportedly differed in differentiation state.

The TCR comes from a human donor with melanoma. V and J are TRBV6-5 and TRBJ1-1; D is possibly TRBD1 (6 bases). Sequenced sample: peripheral blood. CDR3 nucleotides: TGTGCCAGCGAAAAAGGGGGAAGCACTGAAGCTTTCTTT. Its protein is CASEKGGSTEAFF.